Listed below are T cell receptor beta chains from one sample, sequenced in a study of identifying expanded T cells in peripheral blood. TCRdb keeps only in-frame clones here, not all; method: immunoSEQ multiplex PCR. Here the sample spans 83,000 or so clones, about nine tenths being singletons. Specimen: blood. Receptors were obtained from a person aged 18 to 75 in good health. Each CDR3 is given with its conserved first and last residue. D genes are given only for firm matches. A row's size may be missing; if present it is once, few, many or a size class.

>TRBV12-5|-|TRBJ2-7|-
TGTGCTAGTGGTAATGAGGTCTCCTACGAGCAGTACTTC
CASGNEVSYEQYF
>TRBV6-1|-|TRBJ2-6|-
TGTGCCAGCAGTGAAGGGTCCAGATCTGGGGCCAACGTCCTGACTTTC
CASSEGSRSGANVLTF
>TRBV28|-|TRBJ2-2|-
TGTGCCAGCAGTTTGGGCGTCACGGATACCGGGGAGCTGTTTTTT
CASSLGVTDTGELFF
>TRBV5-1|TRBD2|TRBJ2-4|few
TGCGCCAGCAGCTTGTTAGCGGGAGGGGCCAAAAACATTCAGTACTTC
CASSLLAGGAKNIQYF
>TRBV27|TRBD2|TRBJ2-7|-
TGTGCCAGCAGTTCCCTAGCGGGAGCCGACGAGCAGTACTTC
CASSSLAGADEQYF
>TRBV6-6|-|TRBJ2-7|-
TGTGCCAGCAGCCGGCAGGGGAACGAGCAGTACTTC
CASSRQGNEQYF
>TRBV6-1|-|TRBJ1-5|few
TGTGCCAGCAGTGGATCGGGGGCAGAACAGCCCCAGCATTTT
CASSGSGAEQPQHF
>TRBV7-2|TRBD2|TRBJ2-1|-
TGTGCCAGCAGCTTAGGGCTAGCGGGAGGGCCGTCCTACAATGAGCAGTTCTTC
CASSLGLAGGPSYNEQFF
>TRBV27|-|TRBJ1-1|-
TGTGCCAGCAGTTCCCCACCCCGTGAAGCTTTCTTT
CASSSPPREAFF
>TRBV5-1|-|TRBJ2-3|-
TGCGCCAGCAGCCCGGACATCTCCGGGGCGACAGATACGCAGTATTTT
CASSPDISGATDTQYF
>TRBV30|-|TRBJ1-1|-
TGTGCCTGGAGCGTAGGGAACACTGAAGCTTTCTTT
CAWSVGNTEAFF
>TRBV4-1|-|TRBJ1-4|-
TGCGCCAGCAGCCCCTTGGCGCCAACTAATGAAAAACTGTTTTTT
CASSPLAPTNEKLFF
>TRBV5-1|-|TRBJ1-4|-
TGCGCCAGCAGCTTGGGCCAGGGCAAAAATGAAAAACTGTTTTTT
CASSLGQGKNEKLFF
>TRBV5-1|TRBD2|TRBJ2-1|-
TGCGCCAGCGGACACGGGGGAGGGTACAATGAGCAGTTCTTC
CASGHGGGYNEQFF
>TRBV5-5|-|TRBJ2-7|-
TGTGCCAGCAGCTTGATGGGCGTATACGAGCAGTACTTC
CASSLMGVYEQYF
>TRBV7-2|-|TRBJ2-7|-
TGTGCCAGCAGCTTAGATAGCGGAGGTGGGAACGAGCAGTACTTC
CASSLDSGGGNEQYF
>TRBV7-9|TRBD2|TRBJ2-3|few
TGTGCCAGCAGCCGCGGGGGTAGTTTAGCGGGGAGGCCAGATACGCAGTATTTT
CASSRGGSLAGRPDTQYF
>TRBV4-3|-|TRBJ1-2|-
TGCGCCAGCAGCCAAGATATCGGGGATTTCGGCTATGGCTACACCTTC
CASSQDIGDFGYGYTF
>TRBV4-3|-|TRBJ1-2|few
TGCGCCAGCAGCCAAGAATCCGGACTGAACTATGGCTACACCTTC
CASSQESGLNYGYTF
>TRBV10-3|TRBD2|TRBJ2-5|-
TGTGCCATCAGTGAGAGCGGGGGGGAAGAGACCCAGTACTTC
CAISESGGEETQYF
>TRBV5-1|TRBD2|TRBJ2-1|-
TGCGCCAGCAGCCCCCAACAGCGGGCTAGCGGGTACAATGAGCAGTTCTTC
CASSPQQRASGYNEQFF
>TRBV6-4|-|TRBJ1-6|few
TGTGCCAGCAGTGATAACGGGGCTGGGTCACCCCTCCACTTT
CASSDNGAGSPLHF
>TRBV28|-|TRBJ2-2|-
TGTGCCAGCAGCTTGGGCTACCAGAACCCCGGGGAGCTGTTTTTT
CASSLGYQNPGELFF
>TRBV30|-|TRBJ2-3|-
TGTGCCTGGAGTGTATTGACAGATACGCAGTATTTT
CAWSVLTDTQYF
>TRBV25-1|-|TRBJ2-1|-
TGTGCCAGCAGTGAGGGGCTTGGGCAGTTCTTC
CASSEGLGQFF
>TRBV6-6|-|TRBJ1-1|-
TGTGCCAGCAGTCGAGGTGGTACTGAAGCTTTCTTT
CASSRGGTEAFF
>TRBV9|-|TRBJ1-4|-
TGTGCCAGCAGCGTAGGGGCGTCGACAACTAATGAAAAACTGTTTTTT
CASSVGASTTNEKLFF
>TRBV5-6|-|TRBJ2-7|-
TGTGCCAGCAGCTTTGGACATACCTACGAGCAGTACTTC
CASSFGHTYEQYF
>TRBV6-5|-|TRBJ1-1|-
TGTGCCAGCAGCCGCGGATTGAACACTGAAGCTTTCTTT
CASSRGLNTEAFF
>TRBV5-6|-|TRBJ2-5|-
TGTGCCAGCAGCGCAGGGCGCCAAGAGACCCAGTACTTC
CASSAGRQETQYF
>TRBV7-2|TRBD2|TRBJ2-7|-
TGTGCCAGCAGCTTAGCGCCTAGCGGGTCCTACGAGCAGTACTTC
CASSLAPSGSYEQYF
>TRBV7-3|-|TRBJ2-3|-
TGTGCCAGCAGCCGGGGGGCTAGCGGAAGCACAGATACGCAGTATTTT
CASSRGASGSTDTQYF
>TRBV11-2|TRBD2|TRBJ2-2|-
TGTGCCAGCAGCTTTGGACTAGTGGACACCGGGGAGCTGTTTTTT
CASSFGLVDTGELFF
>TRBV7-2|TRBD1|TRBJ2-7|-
TGTGCCAGCAGCTTAGCGGGTCAGGGGGCTAACGAGCAGTACTTC
CASSLAGQGANEQYF
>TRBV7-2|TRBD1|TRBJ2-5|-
TGTGCCAGCAGCTCTGGACAGGTCCAAGAGACCCAGTACTTC
CASSSGQVQETQYF
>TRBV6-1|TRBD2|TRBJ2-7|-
TGTGCCAGCAGTGTCCAGCGCGGGAGTAGTGACGAGCAGTACTTC
CASSVQRGSSDEQYF
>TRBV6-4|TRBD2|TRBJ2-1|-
TGTGCCAGCAGTGACATGGGGGGGAGCTCCTACAATGAGCAGTTCTTC
CASSDMGGSSYNEQFF
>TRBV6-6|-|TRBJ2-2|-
TGTGCCAGCAGTTACGGGGACACCGGGGAGCTGTTTTTT
CASSYGDTGELFF
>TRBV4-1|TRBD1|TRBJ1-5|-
TGCGCCAGCAGCCAAGATAGGCAGGGGGCACAGGGTGGCAATCAGCCCCAGCATTTT
CASSQDRQGAQGGNQPQHF
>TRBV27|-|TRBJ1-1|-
TGTGCCAGCAGTTCGGGGGTGAACACTGAAGCTTTCTTT
CASSSGVNTEAFF
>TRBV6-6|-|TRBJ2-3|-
TGTGCCAGCAGGGGGAGGTTCAAGGGAGATACGCAGTATTTT
CASRGRFKGDTQYF
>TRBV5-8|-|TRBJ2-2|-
TGTGCCAGCAGCTTGGTATATTCAGGGTTGCGCACCGGGGAGCTGTTTTTT
CASSLVYSGLRTGELFF
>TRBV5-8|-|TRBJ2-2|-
TGTGCCAGCAGCTTTCTGGGGGCGCTGAACACCGGGGAGCTGTTTTTT
CASSFLGALNTGELFF
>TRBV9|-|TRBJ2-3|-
TGTGCCAGCAGCGTAGAAGGGTGGGAGACAGATACGCAGTATTTT
CASSVEGWETDTQYF
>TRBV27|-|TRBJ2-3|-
TGTGCCAGCAGTCCAACGGACGGACGCACAGATACGCAGTATTTT
CASSPTDGRTDTQYF
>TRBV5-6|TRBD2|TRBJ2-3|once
TGTGCCAGCAGCTTGGGGCTAGCGGGAGGCACAGATACGCAGTATTTT
CASSLGLAGGTDTQYF
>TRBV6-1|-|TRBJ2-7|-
TGTGCCAGCGACAGTTCGGGCGAGCAGTACTTC
CASDSSGEQYF
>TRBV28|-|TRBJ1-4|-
TGTGCCAGCAGTGTCAGAGATGTGAATGAAAAACTGTTTTTT
CASSVRDVNEKLFF
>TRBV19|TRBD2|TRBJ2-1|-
TGTGCCAGTAGCCCCCGGGCCCATAGCGGGCGCAATGAGCAGTTCTTC
CASSPRAHSGRNEQFF
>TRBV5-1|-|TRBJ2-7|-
TGCGCCAGCAGCTACGCGGGACAGCTCGAGCAGTACTTC
CASSYAGQLEQYF
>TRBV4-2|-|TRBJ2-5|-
TGTGCCAGCAGCCAAGATTCGGGGAGAAGAGAGACCCAGTACTTC
CASSQDSGRRETQYF
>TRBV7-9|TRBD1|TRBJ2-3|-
TGTGCCAGCAGCTGGGGCGGGACAGGGGTGACGGATACGCAGTATTTT
CASSWGGTGVTDTQYF